The T cell receptor beta chain under discussion was sequenced for a study of T cell responses to AZD1222 COVID-19 vaccine. The wider study: Whether given at about 4 or about 12 weeks, second doses were pooled. Study results and caveats: Females made up more of the donors, who were largely white British, and clonal diversity may have come out too low. Seropositive status at baseline applied to only five to seven AZD1222 recipients. Spike as a whole was targeted by vaccine-associated CD4 TCRs, dominant at 160-218 and 743-854.

About this clone: Its antigen is currently unknown.

CDR3 length: 14 amino acids. The germline gives CDR1 LGHDT, CDR2 YNNKEL (reference sequence). Trimming took off 1 base at V and 5 bases at J, with 12 bases between the two ends. Data came from immunoSEQ multiplex PCR; TCRdb stores just in-frame clones and leaves some out. The sample has 75,000 to 100,000 clones, around 90% seen once. This receptor was obtained from an adult in good health. The sample here was peripheral blood, taken on day 0 of AZD1222 vaccination. V and J are TRBV3-1 (or the pseudogene TRBV3-2) and TRBJ2-7; D is uncertain. CDR3 DNA: TGTGCCAGCAGCCAAGGCAGTGTGGTGCACGAGCAGTACTTC. It translates to CASSQGSVVHEQYF.